A single sample gave rise to the 23 T cell receptor beta chains below, sequenced in a study of cytomegalovirus exposure and HLA in healthy donors. This PCR relied on a set of 60 Vbeta primers and 13 Jbeta primers. Using immunoSEQ multiplex PCR, the repertoire was profiled, and TCRdb retains in-frame clones only, with some absent. The table records 100,000 to 150,000 clones, about 80% of them present only once. Sequenced material: PBMCs. The origin of the receptors is a woman in her 40s in good health and CMV-seronegative.

A single count supports this clone. The V call is TRBV5-1, the J call TRBJ2-1, with 7 nucleotides matching TRBD2. V was pared by 7 bases and J by 5 bases, with 6 bases of the junction left unmatched. The CDR3 runs to 13 residues. CDR1 and CDR2 (germline): SGHRS, YFSETQ. CDR3 amino acids: CASWDGGNNEQFF. In DNA, the CDR3 is TGCGCCAGCTGGGACGGGGGGAACAATGAGCAGTTCTTC. Looking up the rest from reference TRBV5-1 and TRBJ2-1 gives the full variable domain: KAGVTQTPRYLIKTRGQQVTLSCSPISGHRSVSWYQQTPGQGLQFLFEYFSETQRNKGNFPGRFSGRQFSNSRSEMNVSTLELGDSALYLCASWDGGNNEQFFGPGTRLTVL.

The genes are TRBV9 and TRBJ1-2, with D possibly TRBD1 on 5 matching bases. The CDR3 length is 16 residues. CDR1 and CDR2 (germline): SGDLS, YYNGEE. Trimming stripped 0 bases from V and 6 bases from J, with 18 bases between. CDR3 sequence reads: CASSVGRGGTGNGYTF. CDR3 coding DNA: TGTGCCAGCAGCGTAGGTCGCGGAGGGACCGGTAATGGCTACACCTTC.

The J gene is TRBJ1-1, the V gene TRBV7-9, with D unresolved. The germline CDR1 and CDR2 sequences are SEHNR and FQNEAQ (reference sequence). The ends were cut back, 6 bases at V and 4 bases at J, with 12 bases in the middle. CDR3 size: 13 residues. CDR3 in DNA: TGTGCCAGCAGTTTCGGCACAGTCACTGAAGCTTTCTTT. Its protein is CASSFGTVTEAFF.

This clone was found once. The chain employs TRBV19 and TRBJ1-1; 7 bases fit TRBD1. The CDR3 is 14 residues long. Germline-derived CDR1 and CDR2 are LNHDA and SQIVND (reference sequence). J lost 5 bases, V lost 7 bases, and 10 bases had no gene match. The CDR3 reads CASTPGQETTEAFF. Written as DNA, the CDR3 is TGTGCCAGTACCCCCGGACAGGAAACTACTGAAGCTTTCTTT. The full variable domain, completed using reference TRBV19 and TRBJ1-1, is DGGITQSPKYLFRKEGQNVTLSCEQNLNHDAMYWYRQDPGQGLRLIYYSQIVNDFQKGDIAEGYSVSREKKESFPLTVTSAQKNPTAFYLCASTPGQETTEAFFGQGTRLTVV.

This chain joins TRBV10-3 and TRBJ2-6; 7 positions match TRBD1. The junction had 5 bases not matched to a gene; V was cut back by 3 bases and J by 0 bases. Germline V lookup: CDR1 ENHRY, CDR2 SYGVKD. The CDR3 spans 17 residues. The CDR3, as DNA: TGTGCCATCAGTGAAACAGGGGCCAACTCTGGGGCCAACGTCCTGACTTTC. Amino acids: CAISETGANSGANVLTF.

This chain links TRBV6-5 with TRBJ1-5; 9 bases are a match to TRBD1. The germline gives CDR1 MNHEY, CDR2 SVGAGI. This CDR3 region has 15 residues. V lost 2 bases to trimming and J lost 2 bases; unmatched junction nucleotides: 1. In nucleotides, the CDR3 is TGTGCCAGCAGTTACGACAGGGGGGGCAATCAGCCCCAGCATTTT. Translation gives CASSYDRGGNQPQHF.

A single count supports this clone. This chain uses TRBV18 with TRBJ2-3; D uncertain. Trimming took off 3 bases at V and 1 base at J, with 17 bases between the two ends. The CDR3 length is 17 residues. The germline gives CDR1 KGHSH, CDR2 LQKENI. The CDR3 region has the DNA TGTGCCAGCTCACCCCCGGTGGCAACTCGGGGCACAGATACGCAGTATTTT. Translated, it gives CASSPPVATRGTDTQYF. The whole variable domain, filled in from reference TRBV18 and TRBJ2-3, reads NAGVMQNPRHLVRRRGQEARLRCSPMKGHSHVYWYRQLPEEGLKFMVYLQKENIIDESGMPKERFSAEFPKEGPSILRIQQVVRGDSAAYFCASSPPVATRGTDTQYFGPGTRLTVL.

The chain has TRBV28 and TRBJ1-5; D gene unclear. V was trimmed by 2 bases and J by 0 bases, leaving 11 bases between them. CDR3 length: 16 residues. Germline V gene sequence: CDR1 MDHEN, CDR2 SYDVKM. The CDR3 protein is CASSLIGGGSNQPQHF. CDR3 bases: TGTGCCAGCAGTTTAATAGGAGGAGGTAGCAATCAGCCCCAGCATTTT.

CDR3 amino acids: CASSLDGSGAFF. DNA of the CDR3: TGTGCCAGCAGCTTAGATGGGAGTGGGGCTTTCTTT. This chain uses TRBV11-2 with TRBJ1-1, with D unresolved. Germline CDR1 is SGHAT and CDR2 is FQNNGV. CDR3 length: 12 residues. Deletions cut 0 bases from V and 11 bases from J, with 10 bases between.

This sequence joins TRBV18 and TRBJ1-2; D gene uncertain. The CDR3 totals 13 residues. Germline V gene lookup returns CDR1 KGHSH and CDR2 LQKENI. V was shortened by 2 bases and J by 2 bases, with 6 bases between the two germline ends. CDR3 sequence reads: CASSPDTNYGYTF. The CDR3 DNA is TGTGCCAGCTCACCAGACACGAACTATGGCTACACCTTC.

The chain couples TRBV29-1 to TRBJ2-3, with 7 bases that match TRBD1. The CDR3 has 13 amino acids. The V and J ends lost 7 bases and 0 bases, in that order; junction bases with no gene match: 4. Looked up from germline, CDR1 is SQVTM and CDR2 is ANQGSEA. This CDR3 is CSAGQASTDTQYF. The CDR3 coding sequence is TGCAGCGCAGGACAGGCTAGCACAGATACGCAGTATTTT.

The chain couples TRBV19 to TRBJ2-3; TRBD2 might be the D (6 bases). This CDR3 contains 16 residues. From germline, CDR1 is LNHDA and CDR2 SQIVND (reference sequence). Trimming removed 5 bases from V and 0 bases from J, with 15 bases in between. The CDR3 DNA reads TGTGCCAGTAGTGGCTCGAGCGGGCACAGCACAGATACGCAGTATTTT. Amino acid sequence: CASSGSSGHSTDTQYF.

This rearrangement joins TRBV6-6 to TRBJ2-3; D is uncertain. With 6 bases removed from V and 0 bases from J, the gap between germline ends came to 16 bases. Germline V gene data show CDR1 as MNHNY and CDR2 as SVGAGI (reference sequence). The CDR3 runs to 16 residues. CDR3 sequence (DNA): TGTGCCAGCAGCCTTACAGAAACCTCTAGCACAGATACGCAGTATTTT. It translates to CASSLTETSSTDTQYF.

The chain couples TRBV9 to TRBJ1-1; 8 nucleotides match TRBD1. Germline CDR1 SGDLS, CDR2 YYNGEE. V lost 4 bases, J lost 5 bases, and 13 bases stayed unmatched. The CDR3 consists of 16 residues. CDR3 amino acids: CASSTSIQGGRTEAFF. The CDR3 region has the DNA TGTGCCAGCAGCACATCCATACAGGGGGGACGGACTGAAGCTTTCTTT.

J is TRBJ1-1 and V is TRBV28; 8 nucleotides match TRBD1. The V segment lost 0 bases and the J segment 0 bases; nucleotides outside the gene matches: 6. CDR3 length equals 17 residues. Germline lookup yields CDR1 MDHEN and CDR2 SYDVKM. CDR3 DNA sequence: TGTGCCAGCAGTTTATGGGCGGCAGGGGGCCTGAACACTGAAGCTTTCTTT. This encodes CASSLWAAGGLNTEAFF.

CDR3 amino acids: CASSRSGRRDNEQFF. The CDR3 coding sequence is TGTGCCAGCAGCCGTAGCGGCCGCCGGGACAATGAGCAGTTCTTC. This chain connects TRBV11-3 to TRBJ2-1; D may be TRBD2 (6 bases). Trimming took 5 bases from V and 5 from J, leaving 16 bases between them. CDR3 length: 15 amino acids. CDR1 is SGHNT, CDR2 YENEEA, per germline.

The CDR3 is CASSETSGGETQYF. The CDR3, as DNA: TGTGCCAGCAGTGAGACTAGCGGGGGAGAGACCCAGTACTTC. The rearrangement joins TRBV7-2 to TRBJ2-5; TRBD2 agrees at 12 bases. V was pared by 6 bases and J by 4 bases, with 3 bases of the junction left unmatched. The CDR3 consists of 14 residues. The germline gives CDR1 SGHTA, CDR2 FQGNSA.

As concerns this clone: Given a much more abundant clone one base away, this may be a read error. The J gene is TRBJ1-1, the V gene TRBV27; D not resolved. CDR3 length: 13 residues. V lost 2 bases and J 1 base, leaving 5 bases between the germline ends. Looked up from germline, CDR1 is MNHEY and CDR2 is SMNVEV (reference sequence). DNA of the CDR3: TGTGCCAGCAGTTTAATCGGGAACACTGAAGCTTTCTTT. It specifies CASSLIGNTEAFF.

The chain combines TRBV9 with TRBJ2-6, with TRBD2 as a possible D gene (5 bases). Germline CDR1 reads SGDLS; CDR2 reads YYNGEE. The CDR3 is 16 residues long. Trimming left V 6 bases short and J 3 bases short, with 16 bases between. The chain's CDR3 is CASTRDLGVGANVLTF. CDR3 in DNA: TGTGCCAGCACTCGGGATTTAGGTGTTGGGGCCAACGTCCTGACTTTC.

A few counts support this clone. This chain connects TRBV29-1 to TRBJ2-1; D possibly corresponds to TRBD1 (5 bases). Germline V gives CDR1 SQVTM, CDR2 ANQGSEA. V lost 4 bases and J 6 bases, leaving 13 bases between the germline ends. The CDR3 is 13 amino acids. CDR3 sequence reads: CSVARQLGNEQFF. Written as DNA, the CDR3 is TGCAGCGTTGCCCGACAGTTAGGCAATGAGCAGTTCTTC.

The chain combines TRBV19 with TRBJ1-6; the D gene is possibly TRBD1 (5 bases). Germline-derived CDR1 and CDR2 are LNHDA and SQIVND (reference sequence). V lost 5 bases and J 9 bases, leaving 17 bases between the germline ends. The CDR3 loop spans 15 amino acids. In DNA form, the CDR3 reads TGTGCCAGTAGTCCGGGGGACGGAAGGGTTTCACCCCTCCACTTT. It translates to CASSPGDGRVSPLHF. The full variable domain, its missing parts supplied by reference TRBV19 and TRBJ1-6, is DGGITQSPKYLFRKEGQNVTLSCEQNLNHDAMYWYRQDPGQGLRLIYYSQIVNDFQKGDIAEGYSVSREKKESFPLTVTSAQKNPTAFYLCASSPGDGRVSPLHFGNGTRLTVT.

This clone was counted once. This sequence joins TRBV5-4 and TRBJ2-5; 7 nucleotides align to TRBD1. Unmatched junction bases numbered 14, after V lost 7 bases and J lost 5 bases. There are 15 residues in the CDR3. The V gene's germline CDR1 is SGHNT and CDR2 YYREEE (reference sequence). This CDR3 reads CASGTPTGTGETQYF. CDR3 coding DNA: TGTGCCAGCGGCACCCCGACAGGGACGGGCGAGACCCAGTACTTC.

The rearrangement uses TRBV29-1 and TRBJ2-2; no clear D gene. Germline V gives CDR1 SQVTM, CDR2 ANQGSEA. The CDR3 spans 11 residues. V lost 6 bases and J lost 5, with 7 bases in between. CDR3 protein: CSVLRTGELFF. CDR3 coding DNA: TGCAGCGTCCTCAGGACCGGGGAGCTGTTTTTT.